This passage covers 2 T cell receptor beta chains from one sample sequenced in a study of prognosis after radiotherapy for stage I lung cancer (dated by TCRdb to about 2021). TCRdb lists the instrument as Illumina HiSeq 3000. Two rounds of multiplex PCR on genomic DNA were used to amplify the TCR beta CDR3 region. In the first PCR round, primers specific to each TRBV and TRBJ gene were used, and the primer sequences were filed in Chinese patent CN105087789A. Starting from the raw public reads, TCRdb applied fastp trimming at Q25, assembled clones with MiXCR and retained in-frame beta chains. Entries that share a CDR3 protein sequence are merged under the most common genes and DNA. This sample is represented by tens of thousands of distinct CDR3 sequences; around 37% of them were singletons. The ten most abundant clones make up just over 55% of the sample. The sample here was PBMCs, taken before or after stereotactic body radiation therapy (not recorded which). Receptors were obtained from a donor over 45 with non-small cell lung cancer.

The rearrangement links TRBV11-2 to TRBJ2-7; the D is unclear. The CDR3 totals 14 residues. Between the trimmed V and J ends, which lost 1 base and 0 bases, there was a span of 7 bases. The germline gives CDR1 SGHAT, CDR2 FQNNGV. The DNA of the CDR3 is TGTGCCAGCAGCTTAGGGGCAGGCTCCTACGAGCAGTACTTC. This codes for CASSLGAGSYEQYF.

There are many counts of this clonotype. CDR3: CASSPEMVSSYEQYF. The DNA of the CDR3 is TGTGCCAGCTCACCTGAAATGGTCAGCTCCTACGAGCAGTACTTC. This chain links TRBV18 with TRBJ2-7; D gene ambiguous. This CDR3 has 15 amino acids. CDR1 and CDR2 from the germline V gene are KGHSH and LQKENI. Trimming stripped 3 bases from V and 0 bases from J, with 12 bases between.